A selection of T cell receptor beta chains follows, all from one sample in a study of T cell repertoires in cytomegalovirus infection. MiXCR, run by TCRdb on the reads, gives a single entry per CDR3 protein. Found here are around 74,000 distinct CDR3 sequences, about 3.8% of them singletons; the top ten hold 3.5% to 6%. What was sequenced was PBMCs. The receptors come from a human donor in good health (CMV status not recorded). Some clones in this sample may be carry-over from other donors' samples. Each CDR3 is given with its conserved first and last residue. The D gene is left open where the match is weak. Rows may omit the clone size; those that give it use once, few, many or a size class.

>many|TRBJ2-1|TRBV6-5|TRBD2
TGTGCCAGCAGACATCGAGTGGGACTAGCGGGGGGAGGTGAGCAGTTCTTC
CASRHRVGLAGGGEQFF
>many|TRBJ2-3|TRBV6-4|-
TGTGCCAGCGGGGATTCTAGCACAGATACGCAGTATTTT
CASGDSSTDTQYF
>many|TRBJ1-2|TRBV14|-
TGTGCCAGCAGCCAAGAGGCCTGGCCCGGCCATGGCTACACCTTC
CASSQEAWPGHGYTF
>many|TRBJ2-1|TRBV12-3/TRBV12-4|TRBD2
TGTGCCAGCAGTTTCACGGCGGGGGGTTACAATGAGCAGTTCTTC
CASSFTAGGYNEQFF
>many|TRBJ2-1|TRBV19|TRBD2
TGTGCCAGTAGTATATTGGGACTAGCGGGGACCCAGGACAATGAGCAGTTCTTC
CASSILGLAGTQDNEQFF
>medium-sized|TRBJ1-1|TRBV7-8|-
TGTGCCAGCCTCGACCTTCTGTCCCTGAACACTGAAGCTTTCTTT
CASLDLLSLNTEAFF
>many|TRBJ2-2|TRBV5-5|TRBD1
TGTGCCAGCAGCTCCGGGACAGCAAACACCGGGGAGCTGTTTTTT
CASSSGTANTGELFF
>many|TRBJ1-1|TRBV7-2|TRBD1
TGTGCCAGCAACCCGACAGGGTGGACGAACACTGAAGCTTTCTTT
CASNPTGWTNTEAFF
>many|TRBJ2-3|TRBV7-6|TRBD2
TGTGCCAGCAGCGCGACTAGCGGGGGGTTCACAGATACGCAGTATTTT
CASSATSGGFTDTQYF
>many|TRBJ1-3|TRBV7-6|-
TGTGCCAGCAGCTCCAGAGGACGCAACTCTGGAAACACCATATATTTT
CASSSRGRNSGNTIYF
>many|TRBJ2-3|TRBV4-3|TRBD2
TGCGCCAGCAGCCAAGATGGAGCGGGGGGGAGAGATACGCAGTATTTT
CASSQDGAGGRDTQYF
>many|TRBJ1-1|TRBV7-8|-
TGTGCCAGCAGCTTAGGAGGAAGCCCTGAAGCTTTCTTT
CASSLGGSPEAFF
>many|TRBJ2-5|TRBV6-5|TRBD1
TGTGCCAGCAGGCCAGACAGGGCTCGGGAGACCCAGTACTTC
CASRPDRARETQYF
>many|TRBJ2-4|TRBV10-2|-
TGCGCCAGCAGTGAAGAGGTGGGGACCAGCGAAAAAAACATTCAGTACTTC
CASSEEVGTSEKNIQYF
>many|TRBJ1-2|TRBV6-5|-
TGTGCCAGCAGTTACGATGGCTACACCTTC
CASSYDGYTF
>many|TRBJ2-1|TRBV27|-
TGTGCCAGCAGTTTAGGGGTCCTAGCGAGTGAGCAGTTCTTC
CASSLGVLASEQFF
>many|TRBJ2-7|TRBV27|-
TGTGCCAGCAGTGAACTGGGATTCGGTTACGAGCAGTACTTC
CASSELGFGYEQYF
>many|TRBJ1-5|TRBV28|TRBD1
TGTGCCAGCACCGAAGGGACAGGGGGTAATCAGCCCCAGCATTTT
CASTEGTGGNQPQHF
>many|TRBJ1-6|TRBV6-6|-
TGTGCCAGCAGTTACGACGGCCAGGCACCCCTCCACTTT
CASSYDGQAPLHF
>many|TRBJ2-7|TRBV5-1|-
TGCGCCAGCAGCTTGGCCTCCACCCTCGAAACCTACGAGCAGTACTTC
CASSLASTLETYEQYF
>many|TRBJ2-7|TRBV7-2|-
TGTGCCAGCAGCTTAGTAAGCAGGGAAGGTTACGAGCAGTACTTC
CASSLVSREGYEQYF
>many|TRBJ1-2|TRBV29-1|TRBD1
TGCAGCGCCGGACAGGGGGCTCGATCCTATGGCTACACCTTC
CSAGQGARSYGYTF
>many|TRBJ1-4|TRBV30|-
TGTGCCTGGAGTGTACTAGGGTCTAATGAAAAACTGTTTTTT
CAWSVLGSNEKLFF
>many|TRBJ1-1|TRBV6-2/TRBV6-3|-
TGTGCCAGCAGTTACTCCCAGGAGGGGGCTGAAGCTTTCTTT
CASSYSQEGAEAFF
>many|TRBJ1-3|TRBV7-2|-
TGTGCCAGCAGCTTTCCCCCCTGGGACGACACCATATATTTT
CASSFPPWDDTIYF
>many|TRBJ1-1|TRBV7-2|TRBD1
TGTGCCAGCAGCCCGGACAGGGGGTGGAACACTGAAGCTTTCTTT
CASSPDRGWNTEAFF
>-|TRBJ1-1|TRBV2|-
TGTGCCAGCTGCGGGGGCACTGAAGCTTTCTTT
CASCGGTEAFF
>many|TRBJ2-1|TRBV12-3/TRBV12-4|TRBD2
TGTGCCAGCAGTCCAACCACGGGGGGACGGAATGAGCAGTTCTTC
CASSPTTGGRNEQFF
>many|TRBJ2-1|TRBV28|-
TGTGCCAGCAGAAACACAGCTGAGAATGAGCAGTTCTTC
CASRNTAENEQFF
>many|TRBJ2-1|TRBV6-2/TRBV6-3|TRBD1
TGTGCCAGCAGTAGGGACAGAGTTTACAATGAGCAGTTCTTC
CASSRDRVYNEQFF
>many|TRBJ2-3|TRBV12-3/TRBV12-4|-
TGTGCCACGCGACAGATCACAGATACGCAGTATTTT
CATRQITDTQYF
>many|TRBJ1-1|TRBV19|-
TGTGCCAGTAGTATCCTAGGGGACACTGAAGCTTTCTTT
CASSILGDTEAFF
>many|TRBJ1-5|TRBV20-1|-
TGCAGTGCTAGATTGGGGGGGCCATCGAATCAGCCCCAGCATTTT
CSARLGGPSNQPQHF
>many|TRBJ2-2|TRBV6-2/TRBV6-3|TRBD2
TGTGCCAGCAGTCTGGCTAGCGGGGTCTCCGGGGAGCTGTTTTTT
CASSLASGVSGELFF
>many|TRBJ2-3|TRBV19|TRBD1
TGTGCCAGTAGTGCCGAGGGGGCCGGAACAGATACGCAGTATTTT
CASSAEGAGTDTQYF
>many|TRBJ1-5|TRBV19|-
TGTGCCAGTAGTGAAACGGTCAATCAGCCCCAGCATTTT
CASSETVNQPQHF
>many|TRBJ2-7|TRBV7-2|-
TGTGCCAGCAGCTTAGTGGCTTACGAGCAGTACTTC
CASSLVAYEQYF
>many|TRBJ1-4|TRBV5-4|TRBD1
TGTGCCAGCAGACCAGGGGGCCCGGGCCACGAAAAACTGTTTTTT
CASRPGGPGHEKLFF
>many|TRBJ1-5|TRBV4-3|-
TGCGCCAGCAGCCAAGAGGCAAGGGAAAATCAGCCCCAGCATTTT
CASSQEARENQPQHF
>many|TRBJ1-2|TRBV20-1|-
TGCAGTGCGGATGGACAGTTTAACTATGGCTACACCTTC
CSADGQFNYGYTF
>many|TRBJ2-5|TRBV7-3|-
TGTGCCAGCAGCTTACGCAGGGGAGGAGGGGAGACCCAGTACTTC
CASSLRRGGGETQYF
>many|TRBJ2-1|TRBV20-1|TRBD1
TGCAGTGCGCGACAGGGTTTCAATGAGCAGTTCTTC
CSARQGFNEQFF
>many|TRBJ2-7|TRBV27|-
TGTGCCAGCAGTTTCAGGAAAAGCTCCTACGAGCAGTACTTC
CASSFRKSSYEQYF
>many|TRBJ1-2|TRBV19|-
TGTGCCAGTAAGGCAGGGGCGTACGGCTACACCTTC
CASKAGAYGYTF
>many|TRBJ1-6|TRBV12-3/TRBV12-4|-
TGTGCCAGCAGTTTAAGACACGACTATAATTCACCCCTCCACTTT
CASSLRHDYNSPLHF